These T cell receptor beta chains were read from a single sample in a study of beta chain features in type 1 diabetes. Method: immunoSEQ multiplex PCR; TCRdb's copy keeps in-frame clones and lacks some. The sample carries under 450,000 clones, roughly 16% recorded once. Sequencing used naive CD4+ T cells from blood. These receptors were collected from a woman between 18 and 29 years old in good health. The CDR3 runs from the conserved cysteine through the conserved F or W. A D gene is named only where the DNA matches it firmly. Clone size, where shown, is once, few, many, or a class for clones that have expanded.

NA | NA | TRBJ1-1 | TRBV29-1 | CSVQVGTRNTEAFF | TGCAGCGTTCAGGTTGGCACAAGGAACACTGAAGCTTTCTTT
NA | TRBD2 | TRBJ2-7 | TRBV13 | CASRRGGASYEQYF | TGTGCCAGCAGGCGGGGAGGGGCCTCCTACGAGCAGTACTTC
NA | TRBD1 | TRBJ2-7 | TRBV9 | CASSVGGGRSYEQYF | TGTGCCAGCAGCGTAGGAGGGGGCCGCTCCTACGAGCAGTACTTC
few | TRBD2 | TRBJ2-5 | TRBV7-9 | CASEYWGGETQYF | TGTGCCAGCGAGTACTGGGGGGGAGAGACCCAGTACTTC
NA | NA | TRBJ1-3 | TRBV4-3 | CASSQDGGTSGNTIYF | TGCGCCAGCAGCCAAGACGGGGGGACTTCTGGAAACACCATATATTTT
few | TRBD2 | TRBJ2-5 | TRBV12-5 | CASGTRLAGSETQYF | TGTGCTAGTGGCACTAGACTAGCGGGATCAGAGACCCAGTACTTC
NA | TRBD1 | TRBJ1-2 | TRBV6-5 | CASIRTGGGYGYTF | TGTGCCAGCATCAGGACAGGGGGCGGCTATGGCTACACCTTC
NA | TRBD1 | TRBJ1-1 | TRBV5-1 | CASSVPGQGTTEAFF | TGCGCCAGCAGCGTGCCGGGACAGGGAACCACTGAAGCTTTCTTT
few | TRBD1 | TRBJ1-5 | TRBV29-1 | CSVVVRTGFNQPQHF | TGCAGCGTTGTTGTGCGGACAGGATTCAATCAGCCCCAGCATTTT
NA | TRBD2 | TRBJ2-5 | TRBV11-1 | CASSPGTSGLQETQYF | TGTGCCAGCAGCCCAGGGACTAGCGGATTACAAGAGACCCAGTACTTC
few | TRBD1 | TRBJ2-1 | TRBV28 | CASRGAGQGFDEQFF | TGTGCCAGCAGGGGGGCTGGACAGGGGTTCGATGAGCAGTTCTTC
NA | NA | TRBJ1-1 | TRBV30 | CAWRATEAEAFF | TGTGCCTGGAGAGCAACAGAAGCTGAAGCTTTCTTT
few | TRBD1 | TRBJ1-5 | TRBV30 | CAWSGGQGGNQPQHF | TGTGCCTGGAGTGGCGGACAGGGGGGCAATCAGCCCCAGCATTTT
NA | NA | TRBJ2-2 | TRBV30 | CAWTRDTNTGELFF | TGTGCCTGGACCCGGGACACGAACACCGGGGAGCTGTTTTTT
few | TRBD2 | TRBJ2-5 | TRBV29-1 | CSICGTTQETQYF | TGCAGCATTTGTGGGACTACCCAAGAGACCCAGTACTTC
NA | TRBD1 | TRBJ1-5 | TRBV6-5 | CASSRDRNLPQHF | TGTGCCAGCAGCCGGGACAGAAACCTTCCCCAGCATTTT
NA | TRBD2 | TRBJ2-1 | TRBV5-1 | CASSPYSSGSVNEQFF | TGCGCCAGCAGCCCCTATTCTAGCGGGAGTGTTAATGAGCAGTTCTTC
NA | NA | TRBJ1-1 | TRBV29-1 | CSVEGGQGIGYTEAFF | TGCAGCGTTGAAGGGGGCCAGGGTATTGGGTACACTGAAGCTTTCTTT
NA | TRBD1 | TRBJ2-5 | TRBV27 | CASSLWDRETYYF | TGTGCCAGCAGTTTATGGGACAGGGAGACTTATTACTTC
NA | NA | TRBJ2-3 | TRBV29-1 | CSVDPLGHAQYF | TGCAGCGTCGACCCCCTCGGACACGCGCAGTATTTT
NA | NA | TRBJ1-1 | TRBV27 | CASSSPERIGGTEAFF | TGTGCCAGCAGTTCTCCGGAGCGGATCGGTGGGACTGAAGCTTTCTTT
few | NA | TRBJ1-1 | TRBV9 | CASSVVSGLNTEAFF | TGTGCCAGCAGCGTAGTATCAGGGCTGAACACTGAAGCTTTCTTT
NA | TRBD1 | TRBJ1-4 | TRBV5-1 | CASSLTGATNEKLFF | TGCGCCAGCAGCTTGACAGGGGCAACTAATGAAAAACTGTTTTTT
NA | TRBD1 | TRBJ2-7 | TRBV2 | CASCRDRPYRQYF | TGTGCCAGCTGCCGGGACAGGCCTTACAGGCAGTACTTC
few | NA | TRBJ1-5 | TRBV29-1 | CSATVGNQPQHF | TGCAGCGCCACGGTGGGCAATCAGCCCCAGCATTTT
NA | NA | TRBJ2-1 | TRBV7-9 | CASSSGARGARNEQFF | TGTGCCAGCAGTTCCGGGGCCCGGGGGGCGAGGAATGAGCAGTTCTTC
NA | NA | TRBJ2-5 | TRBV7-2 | CASSPHVSETQYF | TGTGCCAGCAGCCCCCATGTGTCAGAGACCCAGTACTTC
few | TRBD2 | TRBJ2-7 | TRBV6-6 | CASRTRTSSGEQYF | TGTGCCAGCAGGACCCGGACTAGTTCTGGCGAGCAGTACTTC
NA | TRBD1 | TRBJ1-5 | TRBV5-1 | CASSWTGEQPQHF | TGCGCCAGCAGTTGGACAGGGGAACAGCCCCAGCATTTT